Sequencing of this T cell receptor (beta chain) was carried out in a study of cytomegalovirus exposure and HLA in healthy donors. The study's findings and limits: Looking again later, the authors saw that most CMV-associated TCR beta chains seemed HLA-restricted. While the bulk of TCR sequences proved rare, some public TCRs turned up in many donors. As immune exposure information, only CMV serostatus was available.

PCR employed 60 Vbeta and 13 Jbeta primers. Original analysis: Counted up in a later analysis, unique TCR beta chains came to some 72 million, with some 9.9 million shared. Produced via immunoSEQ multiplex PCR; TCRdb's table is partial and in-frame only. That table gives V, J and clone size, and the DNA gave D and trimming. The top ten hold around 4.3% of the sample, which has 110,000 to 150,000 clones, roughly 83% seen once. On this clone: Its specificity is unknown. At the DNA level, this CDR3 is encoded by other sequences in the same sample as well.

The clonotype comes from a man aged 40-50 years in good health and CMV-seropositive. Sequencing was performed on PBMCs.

The CDR3 DNA is TGCGCCAGCAGCTCTACAGGGGGGAACACTGAAGCTTTCTTT. Translation: CASSSTGGNTEAFF. V gene TRBV5-1 combines with J gene TRBJ1-1, with 8 bases identical to TRBD1. The CDR3 length is 14 residues. Germline CDR1 reads SGHRS; CDR2 reads YFSETQ. V gave up 3 bases and J gave up 1 base; unmatched junction bases: 2.